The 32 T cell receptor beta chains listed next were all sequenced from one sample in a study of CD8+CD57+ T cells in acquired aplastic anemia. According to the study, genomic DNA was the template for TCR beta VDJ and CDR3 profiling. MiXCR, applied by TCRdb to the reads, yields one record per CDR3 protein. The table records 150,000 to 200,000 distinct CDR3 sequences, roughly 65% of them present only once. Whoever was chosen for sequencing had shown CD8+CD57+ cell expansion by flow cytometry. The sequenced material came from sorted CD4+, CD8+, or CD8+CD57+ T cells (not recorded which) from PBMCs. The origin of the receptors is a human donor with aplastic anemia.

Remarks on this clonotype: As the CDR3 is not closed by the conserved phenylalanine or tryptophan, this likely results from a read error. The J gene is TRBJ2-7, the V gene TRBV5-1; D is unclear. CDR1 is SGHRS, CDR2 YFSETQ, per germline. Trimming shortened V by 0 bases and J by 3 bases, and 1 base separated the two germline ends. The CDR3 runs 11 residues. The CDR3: CASSLGYEQYL. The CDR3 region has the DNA TGCGCCAGCAGCTTGGGCTACGAGCAGTACCTC.

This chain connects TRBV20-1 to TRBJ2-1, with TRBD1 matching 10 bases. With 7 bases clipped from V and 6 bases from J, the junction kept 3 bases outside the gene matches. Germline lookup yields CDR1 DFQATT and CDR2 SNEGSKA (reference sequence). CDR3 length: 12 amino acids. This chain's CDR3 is CSVWTGGNEQFF. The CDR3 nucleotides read TGCAGTGTTTGGACAGGGGGCAATGAGCAGTTCTTC.

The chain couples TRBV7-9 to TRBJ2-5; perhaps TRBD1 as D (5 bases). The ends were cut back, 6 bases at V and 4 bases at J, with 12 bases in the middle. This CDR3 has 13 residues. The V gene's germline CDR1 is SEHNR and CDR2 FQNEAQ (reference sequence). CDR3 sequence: CASSRQLGETQYF. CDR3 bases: TGTGCCAGCAGTCGACAGTTAGGAGAGACCCAGTACTTC.

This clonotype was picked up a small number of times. The CDR3: CASSLAIGNEQYF. DNA of the CDR3: TGTGCCAGCAGCTTAGCGATCGGGAACGAGCAGTACTTC. The chain couples TRBV7-6 to TRBJ2-7, with a possible D match to TRBD2 (5 bases). This CDR3 comprises 13 residues. The V and J ends lost 0 bases and 5 bases respectively, with 8 bases between them. Germline CDR1 SGHVS, CDR2 FNYEAQ.

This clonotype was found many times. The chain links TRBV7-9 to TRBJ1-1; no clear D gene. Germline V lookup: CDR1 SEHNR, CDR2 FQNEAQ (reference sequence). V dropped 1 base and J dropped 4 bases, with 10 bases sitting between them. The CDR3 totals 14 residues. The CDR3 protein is CASSLDGLATEAFF. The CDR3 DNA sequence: TGTGCCAGCAGCTTAGATGGGTTGGCCACTGAAGCTTTCTTT.

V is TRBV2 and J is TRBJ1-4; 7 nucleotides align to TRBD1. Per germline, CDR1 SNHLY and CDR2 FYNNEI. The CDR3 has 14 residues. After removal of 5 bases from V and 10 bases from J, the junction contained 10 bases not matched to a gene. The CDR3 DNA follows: TGTGCCAGCAGTTGGACAGGCCGGTATGGAAAACTGTTTTTT. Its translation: CASSWTGRYGKLFF.

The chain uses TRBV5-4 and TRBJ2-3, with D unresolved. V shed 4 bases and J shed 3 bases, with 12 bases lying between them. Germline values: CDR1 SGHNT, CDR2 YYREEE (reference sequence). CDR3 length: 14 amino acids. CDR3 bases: TGTGCCAGCAGCCAAGACGGGCTGACAGATACGCAGTATTTT. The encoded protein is CASSQDGLTDTQYF.

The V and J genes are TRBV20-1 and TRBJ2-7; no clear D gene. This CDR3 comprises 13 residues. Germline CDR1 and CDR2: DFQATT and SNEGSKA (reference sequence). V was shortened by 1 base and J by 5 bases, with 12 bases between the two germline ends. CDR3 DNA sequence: TGCAGTGCTAGAGGTGGTAGCTATGACGAGCAGTACTTC. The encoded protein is CSARGGSYDEQYF.

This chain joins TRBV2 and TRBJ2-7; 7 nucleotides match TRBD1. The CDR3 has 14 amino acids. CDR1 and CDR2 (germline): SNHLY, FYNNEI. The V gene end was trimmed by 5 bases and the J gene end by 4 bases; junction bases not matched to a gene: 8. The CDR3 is CASSSGGALYEQYF. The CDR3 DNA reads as TGTGCCAGCAGTTCAGGGGGAGCCCTTTACGAGCAGTACTTC.

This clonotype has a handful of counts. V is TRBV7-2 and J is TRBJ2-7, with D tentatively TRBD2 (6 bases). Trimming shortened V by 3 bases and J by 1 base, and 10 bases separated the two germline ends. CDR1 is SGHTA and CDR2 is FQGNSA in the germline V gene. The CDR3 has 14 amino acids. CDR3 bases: TGTGCCAGCAGCTTGCTAGCGCTTTCCTACGAGCAGTACTTC. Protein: CASSLLALSYEQYF.

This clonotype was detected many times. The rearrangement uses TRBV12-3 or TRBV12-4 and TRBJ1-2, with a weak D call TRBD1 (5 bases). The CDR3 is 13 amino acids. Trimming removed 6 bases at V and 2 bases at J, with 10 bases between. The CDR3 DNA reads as TGTGCCAGCAGCTTGGGGCGGAACTATGGCTACACCTTC. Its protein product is CASSLGRNYGYTF.

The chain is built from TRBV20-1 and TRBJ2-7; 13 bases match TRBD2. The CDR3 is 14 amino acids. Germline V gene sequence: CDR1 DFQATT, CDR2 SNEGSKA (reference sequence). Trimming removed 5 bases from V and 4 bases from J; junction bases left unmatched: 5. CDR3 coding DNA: TGCAGTGCTCATGGACTAGCGGGAGCGTACGAGCAGTACTTC. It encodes CSAHGLAGAYEQYF.

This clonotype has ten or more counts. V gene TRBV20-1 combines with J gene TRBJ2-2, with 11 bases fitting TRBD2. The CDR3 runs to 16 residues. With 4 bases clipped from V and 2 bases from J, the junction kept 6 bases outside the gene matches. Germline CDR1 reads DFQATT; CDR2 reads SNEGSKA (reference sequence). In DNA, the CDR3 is TGCAGTGCTACTTCACTAGCGGGGGATAACACCGGGGAGCTGTTTTTT. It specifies CSATSLAGDNTGELFF.

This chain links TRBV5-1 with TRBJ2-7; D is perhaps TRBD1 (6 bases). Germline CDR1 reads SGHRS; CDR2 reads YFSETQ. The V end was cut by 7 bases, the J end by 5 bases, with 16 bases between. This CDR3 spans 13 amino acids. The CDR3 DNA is TGCGCCAGCTCCGCCGGCAGGGGCGACGAGCAGTACTTC. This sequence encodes CASSAGRGDEQYF.

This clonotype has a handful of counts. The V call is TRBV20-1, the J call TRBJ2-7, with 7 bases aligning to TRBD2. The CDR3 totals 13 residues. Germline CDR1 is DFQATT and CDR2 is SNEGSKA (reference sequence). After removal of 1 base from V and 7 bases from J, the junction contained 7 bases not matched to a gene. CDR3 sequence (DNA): TGCAGTGCTAGAGGACTAGCATCCCATGAGCAGTACTTC. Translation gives CSARGLASHEQYF.

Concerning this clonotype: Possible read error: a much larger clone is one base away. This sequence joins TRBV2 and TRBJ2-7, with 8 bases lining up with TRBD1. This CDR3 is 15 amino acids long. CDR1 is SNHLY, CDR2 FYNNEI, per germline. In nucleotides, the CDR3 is TGTGCCAGCAGCCTTGAACCCAGGGGGCCCTACGGGCAGTACTTC. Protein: CASSLEPRGPYGQYF.

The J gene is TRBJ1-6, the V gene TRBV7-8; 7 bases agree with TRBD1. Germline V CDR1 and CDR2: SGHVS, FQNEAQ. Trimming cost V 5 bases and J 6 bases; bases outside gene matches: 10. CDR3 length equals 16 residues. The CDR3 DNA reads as TGTGCCAGCAGCCGTTCCCGGGACAGCAGTAATTCACCCCTCCACTTT. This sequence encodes CASSRSRDSSNSPLHF. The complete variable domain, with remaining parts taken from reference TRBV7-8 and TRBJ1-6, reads GAGVSQSPRYKVAKRGQDVALRCDPISGHVSLFWYQQALGQGPEFLTYFQNEAQLDKSGLPSDRFFAERPEGSVSTLKIQRTQQEDSAVYLCASSRSRDSSNSPLHFGNGTRLTVT.

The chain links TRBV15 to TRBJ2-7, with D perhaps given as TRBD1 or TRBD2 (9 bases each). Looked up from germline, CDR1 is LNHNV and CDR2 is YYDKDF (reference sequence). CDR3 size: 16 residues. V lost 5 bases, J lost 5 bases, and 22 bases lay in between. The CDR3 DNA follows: TGTGCCACCAGCGGGACAGGGACTAGCCTAATCAACGAGCAGTACTTC. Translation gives CATSGTGTSLINEQYF.

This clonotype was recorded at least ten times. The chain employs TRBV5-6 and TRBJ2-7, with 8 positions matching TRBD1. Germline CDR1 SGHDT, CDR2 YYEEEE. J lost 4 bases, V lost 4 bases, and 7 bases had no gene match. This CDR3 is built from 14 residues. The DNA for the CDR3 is TGTGCCAGCAGCCCCGGGACAGGTTTTTACGAGCAGTACTTC. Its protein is CASSPGTGFYEQYF.

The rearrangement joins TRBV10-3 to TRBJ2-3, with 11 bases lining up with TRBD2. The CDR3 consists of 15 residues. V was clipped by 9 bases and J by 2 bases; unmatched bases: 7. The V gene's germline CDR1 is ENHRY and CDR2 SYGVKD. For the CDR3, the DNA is TGTGCCATTTTTAGCGGGAGGGGGCCCACAGATACGCAGTATTTT. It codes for CAIFSGRGPTDTQYF.

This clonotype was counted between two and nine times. Here the CDR3 reads CASSGGQGVFVYTF. The CDR3 region has the DNA TGTGCCAGCAGCGGGGGACAGGGGGTTTTCGTCTACACCTTC. The J gene is TRBJ1-2, the V gene TRBV7-2; 11 bases agree with TRBD1. The CDR3 has 14 amino acids. Germline V gives CDR1 SGHTA, CDR2 FQGNSA. The V and J ends lost 5 bases and 10 bases, in that order; junction bases with no gene match: 9.

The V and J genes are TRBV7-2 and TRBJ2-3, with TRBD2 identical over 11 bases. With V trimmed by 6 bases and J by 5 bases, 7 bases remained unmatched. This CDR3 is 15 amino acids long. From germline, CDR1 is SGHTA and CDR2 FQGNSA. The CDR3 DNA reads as TGTGCCAGCAGGGTGACTAGCGGGGTAGAAGATACGCAGTATTTT. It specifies CASRVTSGVEDTQYF.

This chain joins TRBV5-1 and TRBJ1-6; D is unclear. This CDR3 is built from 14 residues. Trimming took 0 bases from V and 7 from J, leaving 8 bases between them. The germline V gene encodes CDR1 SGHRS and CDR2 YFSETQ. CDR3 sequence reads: CASSLESGNSPLHF. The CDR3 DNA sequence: TGCGCCAGCAGCTTGGAGAGCGGGAATTCACCCCTCCACTTT.

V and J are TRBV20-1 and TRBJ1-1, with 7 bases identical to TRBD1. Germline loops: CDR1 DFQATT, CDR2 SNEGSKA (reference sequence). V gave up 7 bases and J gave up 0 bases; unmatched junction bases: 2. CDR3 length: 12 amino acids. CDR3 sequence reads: CSGGQMNTEAFF. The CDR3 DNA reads TGCAGTGGGGGACAGATGAACACTGAAGCTTTCTTT.

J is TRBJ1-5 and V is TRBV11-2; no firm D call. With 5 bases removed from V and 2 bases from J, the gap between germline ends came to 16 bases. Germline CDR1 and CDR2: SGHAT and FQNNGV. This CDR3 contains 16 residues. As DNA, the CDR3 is TGTGCCAGCAGCCCGTCACCCCAGGTGGGCAATCAGCCCCAGCATTTT. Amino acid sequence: CASSPSPQVGNQPQHF.

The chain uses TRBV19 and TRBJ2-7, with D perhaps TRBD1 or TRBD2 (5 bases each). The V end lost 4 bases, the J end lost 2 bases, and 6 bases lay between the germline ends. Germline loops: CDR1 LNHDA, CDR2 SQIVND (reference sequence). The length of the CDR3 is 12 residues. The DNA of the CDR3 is TGTGCCAGTAGTAGAGGGGCCTACGAGCAGTACTTC. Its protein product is CASSRGAYEQYF.

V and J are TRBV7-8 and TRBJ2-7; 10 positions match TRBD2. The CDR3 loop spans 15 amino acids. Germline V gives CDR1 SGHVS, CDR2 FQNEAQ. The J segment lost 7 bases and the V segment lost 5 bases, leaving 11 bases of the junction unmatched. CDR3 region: CASSDPGTSEVEQYF. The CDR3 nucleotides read TGTGCCAGCAGCGACCCCGGGACTAGCGAAGTTGAGCAGTACTTC.

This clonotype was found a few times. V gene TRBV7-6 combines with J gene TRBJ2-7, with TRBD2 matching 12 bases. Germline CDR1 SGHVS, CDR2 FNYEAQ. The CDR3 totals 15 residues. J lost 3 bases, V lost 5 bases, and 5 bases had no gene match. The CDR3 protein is CASSAPSGGGYEQYF. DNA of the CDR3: TGTGCCAGCAGCGCGCCTAGCGGGGGGGGCTACGAGCAGTACTTC.

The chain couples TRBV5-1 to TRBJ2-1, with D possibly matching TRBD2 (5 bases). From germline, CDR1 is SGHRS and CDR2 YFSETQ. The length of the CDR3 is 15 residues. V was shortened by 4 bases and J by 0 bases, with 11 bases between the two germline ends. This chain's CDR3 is CASSQSGLSYNEQFF. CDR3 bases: TGCGCCAGCAGCCAGAGCGGTCTCTCCTACAATGAGCAGTTCTTC.

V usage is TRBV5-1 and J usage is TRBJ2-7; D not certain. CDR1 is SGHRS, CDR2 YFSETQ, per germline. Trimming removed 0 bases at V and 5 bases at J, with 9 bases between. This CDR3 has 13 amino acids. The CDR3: CASSLGPRHEQYF. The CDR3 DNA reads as TGCGCCAGCAGCTTGGGACCAAGGCACGAGCAGTACTTC.

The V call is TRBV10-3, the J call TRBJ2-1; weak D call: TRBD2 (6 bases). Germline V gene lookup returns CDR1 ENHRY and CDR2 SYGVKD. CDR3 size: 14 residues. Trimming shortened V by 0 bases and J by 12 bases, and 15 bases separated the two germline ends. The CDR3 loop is CAISESAGLDVQFF. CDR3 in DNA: TGTGCCATCAGTGAGTCTGCGGGGTTGGACGTGCAGTTCTTC.

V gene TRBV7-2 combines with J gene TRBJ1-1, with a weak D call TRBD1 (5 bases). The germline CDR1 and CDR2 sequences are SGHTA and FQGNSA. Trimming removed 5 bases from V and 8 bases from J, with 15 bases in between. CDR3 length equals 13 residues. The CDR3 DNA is TGTGCCAGCAGCCCAGGGCCTAGCAACGAAGCTTTCTTT. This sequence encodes CASSPGPSNEAFF.